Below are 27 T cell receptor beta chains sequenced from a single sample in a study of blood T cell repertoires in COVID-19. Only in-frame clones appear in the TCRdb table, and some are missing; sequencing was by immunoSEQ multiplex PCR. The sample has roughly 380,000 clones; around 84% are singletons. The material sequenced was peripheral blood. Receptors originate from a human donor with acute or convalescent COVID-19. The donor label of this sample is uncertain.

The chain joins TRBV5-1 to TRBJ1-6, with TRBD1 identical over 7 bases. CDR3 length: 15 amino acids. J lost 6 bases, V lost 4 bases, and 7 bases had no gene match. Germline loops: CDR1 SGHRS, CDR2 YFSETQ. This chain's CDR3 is CASSTDRAPNSPLHF. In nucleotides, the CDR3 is TGCGCCAGCAGCACAGACAGGGCCCCTAATTCACCCCTCCACTTT.

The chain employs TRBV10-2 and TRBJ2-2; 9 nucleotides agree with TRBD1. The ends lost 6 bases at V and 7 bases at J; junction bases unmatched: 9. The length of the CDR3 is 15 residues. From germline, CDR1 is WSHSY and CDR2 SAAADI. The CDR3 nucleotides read TGCGCCAGCAGCAAGACAGGGGGGACACTCGGGGAGCTGTTTTTT. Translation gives CASSKTGGTLGELFF.

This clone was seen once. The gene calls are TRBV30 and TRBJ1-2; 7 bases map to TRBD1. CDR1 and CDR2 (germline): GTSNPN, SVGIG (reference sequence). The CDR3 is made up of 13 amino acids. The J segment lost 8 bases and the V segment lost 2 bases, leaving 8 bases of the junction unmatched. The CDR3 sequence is CAWSTTGVKGYTF. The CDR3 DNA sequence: TGTGCCTGGAGTACAACAGGGGTAAAGGGCTACACCTTC. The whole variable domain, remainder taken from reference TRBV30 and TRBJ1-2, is SQTIHQWPATLVQPVGSPLSLECTVEGTSNPNLYWYRQAAGRGLQLLFYSVGIGQISSEVPQNLSASRPQDRQFILSSKKLLLSDSGFYLCAWSTTGVKGYTFGSGTRLTVV.

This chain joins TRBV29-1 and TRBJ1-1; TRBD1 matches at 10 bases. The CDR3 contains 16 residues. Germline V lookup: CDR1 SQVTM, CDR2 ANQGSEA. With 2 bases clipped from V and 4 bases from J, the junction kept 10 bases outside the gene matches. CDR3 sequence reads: CSVELQGTGAFTEAFF. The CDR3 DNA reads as TGCAGCGTTGAACTTCAGGGGACAGGGGCTTTCACTGAAGCTTTCTTT.

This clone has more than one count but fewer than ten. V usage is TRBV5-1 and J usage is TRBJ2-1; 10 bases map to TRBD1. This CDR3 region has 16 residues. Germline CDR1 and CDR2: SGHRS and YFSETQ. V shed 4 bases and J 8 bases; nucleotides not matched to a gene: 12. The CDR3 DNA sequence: TGCGCCAGCAGCCTATGGACAGGGGGTAGAAAAGATGAGCAGTTCTTC. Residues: CASSLWTGGRKDEQFF.

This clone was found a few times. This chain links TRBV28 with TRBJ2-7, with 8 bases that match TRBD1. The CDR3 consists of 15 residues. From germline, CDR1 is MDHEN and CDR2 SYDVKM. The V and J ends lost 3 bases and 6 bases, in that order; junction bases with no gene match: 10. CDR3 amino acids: CASSFTVGQGSEQYF. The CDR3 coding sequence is TGTGCCAGCAGTTTCACCGTTGGACAGGGCTCCGAGCAGTACTTC.

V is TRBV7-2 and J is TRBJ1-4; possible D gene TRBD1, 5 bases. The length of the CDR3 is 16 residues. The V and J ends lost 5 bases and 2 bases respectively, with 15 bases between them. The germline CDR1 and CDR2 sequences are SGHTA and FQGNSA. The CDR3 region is CASSRGMGRTNEKLFF. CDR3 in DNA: TGTGCCAGCAGCCGGGGGATGGGACGGACTAATGAAAAACTGTTTTTT.

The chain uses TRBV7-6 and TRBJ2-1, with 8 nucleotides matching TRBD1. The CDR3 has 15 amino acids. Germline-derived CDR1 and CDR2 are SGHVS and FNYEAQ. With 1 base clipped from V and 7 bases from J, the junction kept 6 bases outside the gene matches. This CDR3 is CASSLVGTGGNEQFF. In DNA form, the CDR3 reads TGTGCCAGCAGCTTAGTAGGGACAGGAGGAAATGAGCAGTTCTTC.

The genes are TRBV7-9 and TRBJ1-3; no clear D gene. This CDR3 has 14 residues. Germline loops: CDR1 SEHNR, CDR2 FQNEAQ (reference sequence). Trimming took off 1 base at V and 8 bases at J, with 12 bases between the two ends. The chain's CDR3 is CASSLVRVGDTIYF. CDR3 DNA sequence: TGTGCCAGCAGCTTAGTTCGGGTCGGAGACACCATATATTTT.

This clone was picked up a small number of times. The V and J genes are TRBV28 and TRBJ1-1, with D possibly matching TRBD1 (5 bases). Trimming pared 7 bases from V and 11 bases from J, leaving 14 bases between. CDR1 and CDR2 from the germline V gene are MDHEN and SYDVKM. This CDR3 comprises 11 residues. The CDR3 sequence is CASNTRQWAFF. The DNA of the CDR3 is TGTGCCAGCAATACCCGACAGTGGGCTTTCTTT.

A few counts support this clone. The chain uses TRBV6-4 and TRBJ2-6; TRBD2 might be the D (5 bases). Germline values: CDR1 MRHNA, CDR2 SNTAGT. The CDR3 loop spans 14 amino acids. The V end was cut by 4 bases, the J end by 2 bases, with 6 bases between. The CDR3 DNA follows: TGTGCCAGCAGTGTGGAGGCTGGGGCCAACGTCCTGACTTTC. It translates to CASSVEAGANVLTF.

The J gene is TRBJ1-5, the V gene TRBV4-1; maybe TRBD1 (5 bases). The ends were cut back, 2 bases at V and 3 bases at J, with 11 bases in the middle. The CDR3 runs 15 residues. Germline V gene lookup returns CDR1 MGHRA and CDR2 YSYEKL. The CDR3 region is CASSQYQGDNQPQHF. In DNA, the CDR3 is TGCGCCAGCAGCCAATATCAGGGCGACAATCAGCCCCAGCATTTT.

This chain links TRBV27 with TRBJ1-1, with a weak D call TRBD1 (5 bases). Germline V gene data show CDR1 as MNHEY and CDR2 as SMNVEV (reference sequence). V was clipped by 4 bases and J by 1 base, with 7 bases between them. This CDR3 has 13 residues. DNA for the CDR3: TGTGCCAGCAGTTCCGACAGGAACACTGAAGCTTTCTTT. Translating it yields CASSSDRNTEAFF.

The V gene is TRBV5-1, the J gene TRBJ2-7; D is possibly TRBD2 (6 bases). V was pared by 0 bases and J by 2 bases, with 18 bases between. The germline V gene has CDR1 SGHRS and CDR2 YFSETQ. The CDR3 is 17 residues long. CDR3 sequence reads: CASSLAEIGSGTYEQYF. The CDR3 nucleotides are TGCGCCAGCAGCTTGGCCGAGATCGGGAGTGGGACCTACGAGCAGTACTTC.

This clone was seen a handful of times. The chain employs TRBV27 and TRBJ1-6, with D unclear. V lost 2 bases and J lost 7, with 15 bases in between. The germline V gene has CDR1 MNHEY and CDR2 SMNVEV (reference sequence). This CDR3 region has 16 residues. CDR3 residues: CASSLVAGRRNSPLHF. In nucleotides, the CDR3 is TGTGCCAGCAGTTTAGTCGCGGGGAGACGGAATTCACCCCTCCACTTT.

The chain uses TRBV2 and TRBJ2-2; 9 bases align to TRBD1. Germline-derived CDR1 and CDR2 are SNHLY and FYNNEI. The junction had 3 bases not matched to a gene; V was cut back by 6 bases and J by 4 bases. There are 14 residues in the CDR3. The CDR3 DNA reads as TGTGCCAGCAGGCGGACAGGGGTCACCGGGGAGCTGTTTTTT. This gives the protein CASRRTGVTGELFF.

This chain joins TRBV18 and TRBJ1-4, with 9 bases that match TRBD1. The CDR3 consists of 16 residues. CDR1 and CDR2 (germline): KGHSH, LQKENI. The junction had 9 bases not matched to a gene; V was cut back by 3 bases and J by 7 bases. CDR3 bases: TGTGCCAGCTCACCTGTCACAGGGGGCGTCGGTGAAAAACTGTTTTTT. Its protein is CASSPVTGGVGEKLFF.

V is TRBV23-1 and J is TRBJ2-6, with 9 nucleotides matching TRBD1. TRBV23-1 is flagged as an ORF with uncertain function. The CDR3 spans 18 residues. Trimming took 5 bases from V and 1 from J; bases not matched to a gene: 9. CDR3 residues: CASSLDRGSQSGANVLTF. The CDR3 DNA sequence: TGCGCCAGCAGTTTGGACAGGGGAAGTCAATCTGGGGCCAACGTCCTGACTTTC.

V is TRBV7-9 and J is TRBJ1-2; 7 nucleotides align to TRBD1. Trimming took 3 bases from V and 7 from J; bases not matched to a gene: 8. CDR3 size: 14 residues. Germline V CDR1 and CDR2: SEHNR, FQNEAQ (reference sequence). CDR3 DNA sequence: TGTGCCAGCAGCTTTGCCGACAGGGTGGGTGGCTACACCTTC. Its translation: CASSFADRVGGYTF. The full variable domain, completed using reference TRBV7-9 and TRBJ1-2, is DTGVSQNPRHKITKRGQNVTFRCDPISEHNRLYWYRQTLGQGPEFLTYFQNEAQLEKSRLLSDRFSAERPKGSFSTLEIQRTEQGDSAMYLCASSFADRVGGYTFGSGTRLTVV.

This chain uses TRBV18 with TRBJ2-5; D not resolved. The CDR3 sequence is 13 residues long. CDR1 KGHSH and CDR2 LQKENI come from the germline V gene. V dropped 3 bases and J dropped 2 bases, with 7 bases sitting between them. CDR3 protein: CASSPVQQETQYF. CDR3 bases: TGTGCCAGCTCACCGGTACAGCAAGAGACCCAGTACTTC. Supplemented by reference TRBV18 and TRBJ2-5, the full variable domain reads NAGVMQNPRHLVRRRGQEARLRCSPMKGHSHVYWYRQLPEEGLKFMVYLQKENIIDESGMPKERFSAEFPKEGPSILRIQQVVRGDSAAYFCASSPVQQETQYFGPGTRLLVL.

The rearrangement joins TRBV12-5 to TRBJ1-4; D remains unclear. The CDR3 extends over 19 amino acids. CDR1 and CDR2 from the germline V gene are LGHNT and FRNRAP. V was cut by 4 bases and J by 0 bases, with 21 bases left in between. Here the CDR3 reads CASGYSEGVFYATNEKLFF. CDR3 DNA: TGTGCTAGTGGTTACTCCGAGGGTGTGTTCTATGCAACTAATGAAAAACTGTTTTTT.

CDR3 coding DNA: TGTGCCAGTAGTATGAGTCCGGGATTCTATGGCTACACCTTC. Protein: CASSMSPGFYGYTF. The chain employs TRBV19 and TRBJ1-2, with D unresolved. Trimming shortened V by 3 bases and J by 4 bases, and 12 bases separated the two germline ends. Germline V gene data show CDR1 as LNHDA and CDR2 as SQIVND (reference sequence). The CDR3 is 14 amino acids. Supplemented by reference TRBV19 and TRBJ1-2, the full variable domain reads DGGITQSPKYLFRKEGQNVTLSCEQNLNHDAMYWYRQDPGQGLRLIYYSQIVNDFQKGDIAEGYSVSREKKESFPLTVTSAQKNPTAFYLCASSMSPGFYGYTFGSGTRLTVV.

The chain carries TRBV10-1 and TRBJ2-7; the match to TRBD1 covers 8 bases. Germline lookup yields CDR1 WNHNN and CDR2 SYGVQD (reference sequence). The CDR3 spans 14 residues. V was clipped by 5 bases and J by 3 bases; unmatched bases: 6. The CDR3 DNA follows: TGCGCCAGCAGTCCCGGGACAGGCGTCTACGAGCAGTACTTC. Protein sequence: CASSPGTGVYEQYF.

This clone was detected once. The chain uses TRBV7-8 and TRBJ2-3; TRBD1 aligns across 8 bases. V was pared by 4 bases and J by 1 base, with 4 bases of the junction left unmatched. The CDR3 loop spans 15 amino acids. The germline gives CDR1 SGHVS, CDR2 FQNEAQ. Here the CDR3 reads CASSSDRDGTDTQYF. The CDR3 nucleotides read TGTGCCAGCAGCTCGGACAGGGACGGCACAGATACGCAGTATTTT.

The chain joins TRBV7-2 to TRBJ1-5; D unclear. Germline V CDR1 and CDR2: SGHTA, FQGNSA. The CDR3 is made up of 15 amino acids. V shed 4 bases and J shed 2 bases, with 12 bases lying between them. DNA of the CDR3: TGTGCCAGCAGCTCCACAGACGTCGGCAATCAGCCCCAGCATTTT. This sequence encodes CASSSTDVGNQPQHF.

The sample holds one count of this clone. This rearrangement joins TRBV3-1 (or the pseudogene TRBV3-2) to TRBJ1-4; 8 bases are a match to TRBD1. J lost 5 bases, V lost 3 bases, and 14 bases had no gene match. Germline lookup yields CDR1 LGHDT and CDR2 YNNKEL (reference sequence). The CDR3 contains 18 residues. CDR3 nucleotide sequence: TGTGCCAGCAGCCACCGGAGGGACAGGCGTCGCTTGAATGAAAAACTGTTTTTT. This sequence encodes CASSHRRDRRRLNEKLFF.

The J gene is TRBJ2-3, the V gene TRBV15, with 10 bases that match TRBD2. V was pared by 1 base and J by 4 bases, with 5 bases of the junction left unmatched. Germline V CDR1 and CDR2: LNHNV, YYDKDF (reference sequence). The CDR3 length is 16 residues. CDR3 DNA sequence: TGTGCCACCAGCAGAGTTGAGCGGGAGGGGCCAGATACGCAGTATTTT. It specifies CATSRVEREGPDTQYF.